The 27 T cell receptor beta chains in this list originate from one sample, sequenced in a study of T cell changes during pregnancy in multiple sclerosis. Profiled with immunoSEQ multiplex PCR; TCRdb holds only in-frame clones, not every one. Of approximately 60,000 clones in the sample, approximately 91% are singletons; the top ten hold approximately 1.2%. This specimen was peripheral blood, taken in the second trimester of pregnancy. These TCRs come from a female donor with multiple sclerosis, enrolled in a pregnancy study.

The chain employs TRBV30 and TRBJ1-1; D not resolved. Germline assignment: CDR1 GTSNPN and CDR2 SVGIG (reference sequence). Between the trimmed V and J ends, which lost 5 bases and 0 bases, there was a span of 4 bases. This CDR3 is built from 11 residues. In nucleotides, the CDR3 is TGTGCCTGGGGCATGAACACTGAAGCTTTCTTT. Its translation is CAWGMNTEAFF.

This chain joins TRBV7-3 and TRBJ2-3; 12 bases match TRBD1. The V and J ends lost 1 base and 4 bases, in that order; junction bases with no gene match: 3. Per the germline V gene, CDR1 is SGHTA and CDR2 is FQGTGA. The CDR3 consists of 16 residues. The CDR3, as DNA: TGTGCCAGCAGCTTAAGAGGGACAGGGGGCTCAGATACGCAGTATTTT. Encoded protein: CASSLRGTGGSDTQYF.

The chain combines TRBV5-1 with TRBJ1-1, with TRBD1 as a possible D gene (6 bases). The CDR3 length is 14 residues. Germline values: CDR1 SGHRS, CDR2 YFSETQ. V lost 3 bases, J lost 0 bases, and 9 bases lay in between. CDR3 sequence reads: CASSWGGMNTEAFF. In DNA form, the CDR3 reads TGCGCCAGCAGCTGGGGGGGCATGAACACTGAAGCTTTCTTT. The full variable domain, its missing parts supplied by reference TRBV5-1 and TRBJ1-1, is KAGVTQTPRYLIKTRGQQVTLSCSPISGHRSVSWYQQTPGQGLQFLFEYFSETQRNKGNFPGRFSGRQFSNSRSEMNVSTLELGDSALYLCASSWGGMNTEAFFGQGTRLTVV.

This sequence joins TRBV29-1 and TRBJ1-4; D is possibly TRBD1 (5 bases). Germline V lookup: CDR1 SQVTM, CDR2 ANQGSEA. V lost 6 bases and J 13 bases, leaving 21 bases between the germline ends. This CDR3 region has 13 residues. CDR3 protein: CSVNWGDSTPLFF. CDR3 nucleotide sequence: TGCAGCGTAAACTGGGGGGACTCCACACCACTGTTTTTT.

The chain joins TRBV2 to TRBJ2-7; TRBD1 agrees at 9 bases. Germline V gene sequence: CDR1 SNHLY, CDR2 FYNNEI. V dropped 6 bases and J dropped 3; count of bases not matched to a gene: 6. The CDR3 covers 14 residues. CDR3 DNA: TGTGCCAGCAGATTAGACAGGGGGGGCTACGAGCAGTACTTC. This gives the protein CASRLDRGGYEQYF.

This clone occurred a few times. V gene TRBV2 combines with J gene TRBJ1-6; D gene uncertain. Germline loops: CDR1 SNHLY, CDR2 FYNNEI. The CDR3 spans 12 residues. V was trimmed by 6 bases and J by 8 bases, leaving 8 bases between them. The CDR3 reads CASRDGYSPLHF. In DNA, the CDR3 is TGTGCCAGCAGAGACGGGTATTCACCCCTCCACTTT.

The genes are TRBV10-3 and TRBJ2-7; no clear D gene. CDR3 length equals 13 residues. Germline V gene data show CDR1 as ENHRY and CDR2 as SYGVKD. The germline V and J ends were trimmed by 2 bases and 2 bases, with 7 bases remaining between them. The CDR3 spells CAISERDAYEQYF. The CDR3 nucleotides read TGTGCCATCAGTGAGAGAGATGCCTACGAGCAGTACTTC.

J is TRBJ2-7 and V is TRBV10-3; 8 bases fit TRBD2. The germline CDR1 and CDR2 sequences are ENHRY and SYGVKD. This CDR3 region has 14 residues. V was clipped by 5 bases and J by 2 bases; unmatched bases: 5. The CDR3 is CAISRGREAYEQYF. For the CDR3, the DNA is TGTGCCATCAGTCGGGGGCGGGAGGCCTACGAGCAGTACTTC.

V usage is TRBV7-9 and J usage is TRBJ1-5; no definite D call. The CDR3 is 14 amino acids. V was shortened by 7 bases and J by 0 bases, with 10 bases between the two germline ends. Germline CDR1 reads SEHNR; CDR2 reads FQNEAQ (reference sequence). The CDR3 nucleotides are TGTGCCAGCACCTCCGGTGGTAGCAATCAGCCCCAGCATTTT. It specifies CASTSGGSNQPQHF.

The gene calls are TRBV28 and TRBJ1-6; TRBD1 aligns across 7 bases. Trimming cost V 6 bases and J 10 bases; bases outside gene matches: 9. Germline V CDR1 and CDR2: MDHEN, SYDVKM. This CDR3 has 14 residues. The CDR3 DNA reads as TGTGCCAGCAGCAGGGACAGAGCGGGCTCACCCCTCCACTTT. Translating it yields CASSRDRAGSPLHF.

The V gene is TRBV18, the J gene TRBJ1-1; the match to TRBD1 covers 7 bases. V was pared by 2 bases and J by 5 bases, with 8 bases of the junction left unmatched. The CDR3 has 15 residues. Germline V lookup: CDR1 KGHSH, CDR2 LQKENI. The CDR3 sequence is CASSPEIQGGTEAFF. CDR3 sequence (DNA): TGTGCCAGCTCACCAGAGATCCAGGGGGGAACTGAAGCTTTCTTT.

V and J are TRBV7-8 and TRBJ1-2; D is possibly TRBD1 (5 bases). V gave up 6 bases and J gave up 3 bases, with 11 bases separating them. The germline V gene has CDR1 SGHVS and CDR2 FQNEAQ. CDR3 length equals 13 residues. The CDR3 DNA reads TGTGCCAGCAGGAAGGGGACTCACTATGGCTACACCTTC. The encoded protein is CASRKGTHYGYTF.

This sequence joins TRBV10-3 and TRBJ2-3; tentative D call: TRBD1 (6 bases). The germline V gene has CDR1 ENHRY and CDR2 SYGVKD. The CDR3 spans 12 residues. V lost 11 bases to trimming and J lost 2 bases, with 11 bases between them. CDR3 in amino acids: CAVRDTTDTQYF. The CDR3 DNA reads TGTGCCGTCCGGGACACCACAGATACGCAGTATTTT.

This chain uses TRBV5-1 with TRBJ1-1, with a tentative D call TRBD1 (6 bases). V was shortened by 5 bases and J by 4 bases, with 21 bases between the two germline ends. The length of the CDR3 is 16 residues. Germline V lookup: CDR1 SGHRS, CDR2 YFSETQ. The CDR3 nucleotides are TGCGCCAGCAGGTGGTCTCTTTCCGCCAGGGGCACTGAAGCTTTCTTT. Translation gives CASRWSLSARGTEAFF.

The chain couples TRBV28 to TRBJ1-4, with D hard to call. CDR1 and CDR2 (germline): MDHEN, SYDVKM. CDR3 length equals 13 residues. V was clipped by 8 bases and J by 4 bases, with 11 bases between them. The CDR3 sequence: CASRAANNEKLFF. Here the CDR3 DNA reads TGTGCCAGCCGCGCGGCCAATAATGAAAAACTGTTTTTT.

This clone is a singleton in its sample. This rearrangement joins TRBV28 to TRBJ1-2; 9 bases agree with TRBD1. The CDR3 loop spans 15 amino acids. Germline CDR1 MDHEN, CDR2 SYDVKM. V lost 4 bases, J lost 8 bases, and 11 bases stayed unmatched. CDR3 sequence reads: CASSSNRGQGRGYTF. The DNA for the CDR3 is TGTGCCAGCAGTTCGAACAGGGGGCAGGGTCGGGGCTACACCTTC.

This clone was seen only once. CDR3 loop: CASSLTSDYGYTF. CDR3 nucleotide sequence: TGTGCCAGCAGCTTAACTTCGGACTATGGCTACACCTTC. The rearrangement uses TRBV7-6 and TRBJ1-2, with D hard to call. V was pared by 2 bases and J by 3 bases, with 7 bases between. Germline CDR1 and CDR2: SGHVS and FNYEAQ. CDR3 size: 13 residues. Combining the CDR3 with reference TRBV7-6 and TRBJ1-2 gives the whole variable domain GAGVSQSPRYKVTKRGQDVALRCDPISGHVSLYWYRQALGQGPEFLTYFNYEAQQDKSGLPNDRFSAERPEGSISTLTIQRTEQRDSAMYRCASSLTSDYGYTFGSGTRLTVV.

The V gene is TRBV7-2, the J gene TRBJ1-1, with D perhaps matching TRBD1 (5 bases). CDR1 and CDR2 from the germline V gene are SGHTA and FQGNSA. The ends were cut back, 0 bases at V and 3 bases at J, with 11 bases in the middle. The CDR3 extends over 15 amino acids. The chain's CDR3 is CASSLALGGDTEAFF. For the CDR3, the DNA is TGTGCCAGCAGCTTAGCGCTGGGGGGGGACACTGAAGCTTTCTTT.

The J gene is TRBJ2-1, the V gene TRBV14, with TRBD1 as a possible D gene (6 bases). CDR3 length equals 14 residues. Trimming stripped 4 bases from V and 0 bases from J, with 7 bases between. Germline V lookup: CDR1 SGHDN, CDR2 FVKESK. CDR3 residues: CASSRGLSYNEQFF. The CDR3 coding sequence is TGTGCCAGCAGCCGGGGGCTCTCCTACAATGAGCAGTTCTTC.

J is TRBJ1-2 and V is TRBV6-7, with D unresolved. TRBV6-7 is sorted into the ORF group, with uncertain function. The length of the CDR3 is 13 residues. The germline V and J ends were trimmed by 6 bases and 5 bases, with 13 bases remaining between them. Here the CDR3 DNA reads TGTGCCAGCAGACGGGAGGTGGAGTATGGCTACACCTTC. Translating gives CASRREVEYGYTF.

The chain uses TRBV5-1 and TRBJ2-3; tentatively, D is TRBD1 (5 bases). V was trimmed by 4 bases and J by 5 bases, leaving 17 bases between them. Looked up from germline, CDR1 is SGHRS and CDR2 is YFSETQ. The CDR3 contains 15 residues. The CDR3: CASSPLGLGEDTQYF. The CDR3 region has the DNA TGCGCCAGCAGCCCCTTGGGGCTAGGAGAAGATACGCAGTATTTT.

The V and J genes are TRBV30 and TRBJ2-7, with D perhaps TRBD1 (6 bases). This CDR3 has 12 residues. Germline V gives CDR1 GTSNPN, CDR2 SVGIG (reference sequence). Trimming cost V 5 bases and J 3 bases, with 11 bases left between them. As DNA, the CDR3 is TGTGCCTGGCAAGGACAGATCTACGAGCAGTACTTC. Translating it yields CAWQGQIYEQYF.

The rearrangement joins TRBV6-1 to TRBJ2-7; a possible D gene is TRBD2 (5 bases). The CDR3 spans 15 residues. Looked up from germline, CDR1 is MNHNS and CDR2 is SASEGT. Trimming took off 1 base at V and 1 base at J, with 11 bases between the two ends. The CDR3 DNA reads TGTGCCAGCAGTGAAGTTTCGGGGTCTTCCTACGAGCAGTACTTC. It is translated as CASSEVSGSSYEQYF.

This chain links TRBV7-8 with TRBJ2-1; 15 nucleotides match TRBD2. V shed 5 bases and J 14 bases; nucleotides not matched to a gene: 10. This CDR3 is built from 15 residues. CDR1 is SGHVS and CDR2 is FQNEAQ in the germline V gene. CDR3: CASSPRTSGGAEEFF. The CDR3 bases are TGTGCCAGCAGCCCAAGGACTAGCGGGGGGGCCGAGGAGTTCTTC. Full variable domain (outside the CDR3, taken from reference TRBV7-8 and TRBJ2-1): GAGVSQSPRYKVAKRGQDVALRCDPISGHVSLFWYQQALGQGPEFLTYFQNEAQLDKSGLPSDRFFAERPEGSVSTLKIQRTQQEDSAVYLCASSPRTSGGAEEFFGPGTRLTVL.

The rearrangement joins TRBV19 to TRBJ2-2, with 8 bases identical to TRBD1. Germline lookup yields CDR1 LNHDA and CDR2 SQIVND (reference sequence). This CDR3 region has 15 residues. V was pared by 8 bases and J by 9 bases, with 14 bases of the junction left unmatched. CDR3 loop: CASSRATGVVWELFF. The CDR3 coding sequence is TGTGCCAGTTCTCGGGCGACAGGGGTTGTGTGGGAGCTGTTTTTT.

This chain connects TRBV9 to TRBJ1-3; 7 nucleotides line up with TRBD1. V lost 0 bases and J lost 6; bases outside the gene matches: 6. The CDR3 consists of 15 residues. Looked up from germline, CDR1 is SGDLS and CDR2 is YYNGEE. CDR3 protein: CASSVDSGGSNTIYF. The DNA for the CDR3 is TGTGCCAGCAGCGTAGATTCAGGGGGGTCAAACACCATATATTTT.

The chain employs TRBV5-1 and TRBJ1-6, with a weak D call TRBD1 (6 bases). V lost 4 bases and J 0 bases, leaving 14 bases between the germline ends. CDR1 is SGHRS and CDR2 is YFSETQ in the germline V gene. CDR3 size: 17 residues. The CDR3: CASSGGADSSYNSPLHF. The CDR3 region has the DNA TGCGCCAGCAGCGGGGGGGCCGATAGCTCCTATAATTCACCCCTCCACTTT.